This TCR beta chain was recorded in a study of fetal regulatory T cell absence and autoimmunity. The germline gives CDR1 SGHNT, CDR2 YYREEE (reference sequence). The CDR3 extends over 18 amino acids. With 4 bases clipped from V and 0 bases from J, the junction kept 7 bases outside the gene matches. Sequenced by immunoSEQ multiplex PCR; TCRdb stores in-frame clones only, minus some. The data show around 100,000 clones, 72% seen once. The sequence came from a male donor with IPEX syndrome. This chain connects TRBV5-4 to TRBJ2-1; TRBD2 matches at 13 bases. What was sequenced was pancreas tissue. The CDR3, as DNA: TGTGCCAGCAGCCGAGGACTAGCGGGGGTCGGCTCCTACAATGAGCAGTTCTTC. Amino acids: CASSRGLAGVGSYNEQFF.